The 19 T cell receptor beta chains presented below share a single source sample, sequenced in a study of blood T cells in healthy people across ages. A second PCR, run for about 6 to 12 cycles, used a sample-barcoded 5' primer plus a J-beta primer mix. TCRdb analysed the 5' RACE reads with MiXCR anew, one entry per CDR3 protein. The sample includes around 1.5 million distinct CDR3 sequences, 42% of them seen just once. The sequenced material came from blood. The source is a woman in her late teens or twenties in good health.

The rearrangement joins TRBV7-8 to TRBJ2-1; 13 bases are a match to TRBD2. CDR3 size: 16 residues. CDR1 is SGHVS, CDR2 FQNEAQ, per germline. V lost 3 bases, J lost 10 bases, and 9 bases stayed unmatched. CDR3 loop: CASSFQLAGGEREQFF. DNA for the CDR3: TGTGCCAGCAGCTTTCAACTAGCGGGAGGGGAAAGAGAGCAGTTCTTC.

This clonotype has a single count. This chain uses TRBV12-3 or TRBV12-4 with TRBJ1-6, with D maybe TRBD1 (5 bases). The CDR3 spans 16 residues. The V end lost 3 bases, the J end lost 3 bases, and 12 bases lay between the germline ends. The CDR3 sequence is CASSLEGRVYNSPLHF. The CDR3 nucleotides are TGTGCCAGCAGTTTGGAAGGCAGGGTCTATAATTCACCCCTCCACTTT.

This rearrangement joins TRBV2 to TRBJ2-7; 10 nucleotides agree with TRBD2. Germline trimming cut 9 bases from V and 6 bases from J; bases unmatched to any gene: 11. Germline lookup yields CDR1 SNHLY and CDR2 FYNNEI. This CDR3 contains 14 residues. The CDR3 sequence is CARDLGLAGAEQYF. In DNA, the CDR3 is TGTGCCAGGGACCTCGGGCTAGCGGGAGCCGAGCAGTACTTC. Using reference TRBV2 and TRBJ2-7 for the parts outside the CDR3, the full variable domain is EPEVTQTPSHQVTQMGQEVILRCVPISNHLYFYWYRQILGQKVEFLVSFYNNEISEKSEIFDDQFSVERPDGSNFTLKIRSTKLEDSAMYFCARDLGLAGAEQYFGPGTRLTVT.

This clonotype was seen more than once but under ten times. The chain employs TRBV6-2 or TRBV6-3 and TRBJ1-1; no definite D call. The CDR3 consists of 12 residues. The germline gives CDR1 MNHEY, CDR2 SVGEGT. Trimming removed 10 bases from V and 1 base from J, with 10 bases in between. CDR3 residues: CATKRRNTEAFF. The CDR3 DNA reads TGTGCCACCAAAAGGCGGAACACTGAAGCTTTCTTT.

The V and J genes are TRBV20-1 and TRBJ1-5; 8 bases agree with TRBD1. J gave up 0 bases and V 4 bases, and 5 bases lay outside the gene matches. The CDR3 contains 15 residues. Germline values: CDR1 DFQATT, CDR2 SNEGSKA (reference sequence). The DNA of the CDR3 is TGCAGTGCTACCACGACAGGGGATAGCAATCAGCCCCAGCATTTT. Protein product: CSATTTGDSNQPQHF.

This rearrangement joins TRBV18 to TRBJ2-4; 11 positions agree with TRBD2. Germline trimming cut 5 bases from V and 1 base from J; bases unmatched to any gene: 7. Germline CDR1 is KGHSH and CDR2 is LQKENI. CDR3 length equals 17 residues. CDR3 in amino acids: CASSGGLADRAKNIQYF. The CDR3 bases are TGTGCCAGCTCAGGGGGACTAGCGGACCGGGCCAAAAACATTCAGTACTTC.

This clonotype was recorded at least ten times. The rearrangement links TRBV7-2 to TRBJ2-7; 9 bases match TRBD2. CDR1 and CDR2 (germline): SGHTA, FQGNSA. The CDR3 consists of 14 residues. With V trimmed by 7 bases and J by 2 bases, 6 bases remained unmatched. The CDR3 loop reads CASNPTSGTYEQYF. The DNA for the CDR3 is TGTGCCAGCAACCCGACTAGCGGAACCTACGAGCAGTACTTC.

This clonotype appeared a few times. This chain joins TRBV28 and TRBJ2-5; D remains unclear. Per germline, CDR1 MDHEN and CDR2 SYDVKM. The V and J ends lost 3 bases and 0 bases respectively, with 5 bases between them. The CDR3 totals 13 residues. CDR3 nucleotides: TGTGCCAGCAGTTTGGCGGACCAAGAGACCCAGTACTTC. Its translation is CASSLADQETQYF.

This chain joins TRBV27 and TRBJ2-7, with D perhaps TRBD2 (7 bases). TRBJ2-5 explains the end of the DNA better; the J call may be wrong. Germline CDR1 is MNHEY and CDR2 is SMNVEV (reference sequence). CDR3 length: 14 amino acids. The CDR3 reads CASSGRGAIETQYF. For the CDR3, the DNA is TGTGCCAGCAGTGGGAGGGGGGCAATCGAGACCCAGTACTTC.

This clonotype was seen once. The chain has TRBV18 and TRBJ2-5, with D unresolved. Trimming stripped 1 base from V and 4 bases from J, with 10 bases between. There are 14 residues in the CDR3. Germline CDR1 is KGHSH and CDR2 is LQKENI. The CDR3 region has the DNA TGTGCCAGCTCACCACGCTCAGGCGCAGAGACCCAGTACTTC. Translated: CASSPRSGAETQYF.

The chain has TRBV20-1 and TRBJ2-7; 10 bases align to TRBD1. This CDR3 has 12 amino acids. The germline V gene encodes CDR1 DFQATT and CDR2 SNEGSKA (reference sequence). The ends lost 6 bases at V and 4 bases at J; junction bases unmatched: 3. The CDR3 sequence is CSAGQGMYEQYF. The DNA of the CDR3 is TGCAGTGCGGGACAGGGGATGTACGAGCAGTACTTC.

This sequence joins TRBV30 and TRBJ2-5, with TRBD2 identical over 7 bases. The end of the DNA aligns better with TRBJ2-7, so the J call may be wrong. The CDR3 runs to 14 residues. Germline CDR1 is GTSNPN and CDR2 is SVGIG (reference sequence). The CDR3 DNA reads TGTGCCTGGAGTCACGCAAAGCGGGGATTCGAGCAGTACTTC. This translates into CAWSHAKRGFEQYF.

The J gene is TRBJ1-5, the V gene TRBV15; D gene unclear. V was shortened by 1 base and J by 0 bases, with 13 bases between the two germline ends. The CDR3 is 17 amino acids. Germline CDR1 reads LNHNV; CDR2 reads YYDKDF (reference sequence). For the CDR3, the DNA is TGTGCCACCAGCAGAGGTATAATCGTGTATAGCAATCAGCCCCAGCATTTT. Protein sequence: CATSRGIIVYSNQPQHF.

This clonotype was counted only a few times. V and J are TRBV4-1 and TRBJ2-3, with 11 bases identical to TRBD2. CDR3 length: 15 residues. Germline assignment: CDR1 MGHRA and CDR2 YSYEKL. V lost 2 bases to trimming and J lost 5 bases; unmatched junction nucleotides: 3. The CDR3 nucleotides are TGCGCCAGCAGCCAATCCGGGACTAGCGGAGATACGCAGTATTTT. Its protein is CASSQSGTSGDTQYF.

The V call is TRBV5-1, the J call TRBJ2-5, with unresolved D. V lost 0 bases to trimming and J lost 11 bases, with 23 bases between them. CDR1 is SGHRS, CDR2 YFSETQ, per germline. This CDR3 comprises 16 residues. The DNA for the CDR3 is TGCGCCAGCAGCTTGGCCGGCCAGCTAAAGACCTACGGGCAGTACTTC. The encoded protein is CASSLAGQLKTYGQYF.

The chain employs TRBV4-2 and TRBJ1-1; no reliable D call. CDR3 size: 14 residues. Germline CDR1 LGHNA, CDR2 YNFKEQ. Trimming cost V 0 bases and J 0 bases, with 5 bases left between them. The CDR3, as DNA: TGTGCCAGCAGCCAAGATCTCATGAACACTGAAGCTTTCTTT. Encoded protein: CASSQDLMNTEAFF.

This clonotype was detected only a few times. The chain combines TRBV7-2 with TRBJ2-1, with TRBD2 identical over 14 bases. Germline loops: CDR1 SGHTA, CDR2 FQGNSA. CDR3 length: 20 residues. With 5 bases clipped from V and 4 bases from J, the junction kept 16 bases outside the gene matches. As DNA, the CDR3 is TGTGCCAGCAGCCCAAATGCCGGGACTAGCGGGAGTCTCAGGTACAATGAGCAGTTCTTC. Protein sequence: CASSPNAGTSGSLRYNEQFF.

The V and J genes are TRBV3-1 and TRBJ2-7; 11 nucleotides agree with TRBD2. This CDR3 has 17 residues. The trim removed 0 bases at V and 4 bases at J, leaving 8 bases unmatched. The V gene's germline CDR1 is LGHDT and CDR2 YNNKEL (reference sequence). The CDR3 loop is CASSQDITSGSEYEQYF. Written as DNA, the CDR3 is TGTGCCAGCAGCCAAGATATAACTAGCGGGAGCGAGTACGAGCAGTACTTC.

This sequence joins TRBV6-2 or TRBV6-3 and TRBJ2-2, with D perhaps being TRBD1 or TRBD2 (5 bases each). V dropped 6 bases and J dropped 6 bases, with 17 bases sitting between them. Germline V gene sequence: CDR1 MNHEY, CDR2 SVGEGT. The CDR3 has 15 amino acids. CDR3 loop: CASSHGRGWAGELFF. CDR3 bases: TGTGCCAGCAGCCATGGACGGGGCTGGGCCGGGGAGCTGTTTTTT.